This T cell receptor (beta chain) comes out of a study of blood T cells in healthy people across ages. It was with a sample-barcoded 5' primer and a J-beta primer mix that a second PCR of about 6 to 12 cycles was run. TCRdb passed the 5' RACE reads through MiXCR, listing each CDR3 protein once. Here the sample spans 800,000 to 950,000 distinct CDR3 sequences, roughly 50% being singletons. A note on this clonotype: Its antigen is unidentified.

Total RNA was extracted at no less than 5.5 micrograms per sample. Findings and limits, study-wide: Since the PBMCs were unsorted, naive and antigen-experienced cells could not be conclusively compared.

V was pared by 4 bases and J by 4 bases, with 8 bases of the junction left unmatched. Germline CDR1 is KGHDR and CDR2 is SFDVKD. The CDR3 has 16 residues. The sample consisted of blood. The source is a man aged 25 to 40 in good health. This chain uses TRBV24-1 with TRBJ1-1; 10 bases are shared with TRBD1. In nucleotides, the CDR3 is TGTGCCACCAGTGACCACGGGACAGGGGACGGCACTGAAGCTTTCTTT. Protein sequence: CATSDHGTGDGTEAFF.